This T cell receptor (beta chain) was captured by sequencing in a study of neurological immune-mediated disorders. This clonotype occurred a few times. Germline V gene data show CDR1 as MNHEY and CDR2 as SVGAGI. Trimming took off 6 bases at V and 3 bases at J, with 21 bases between the two ends. The CDR3 has 17 amino acids. Each TCR transcript was tagged with a 10-nucleotide random UMI during 5'RACE. From the 5' RACE reads, TCRdb called clonotypes with MiXCR, one entry per CDR3 protein. The data show about 50,000 distinct CDR3 sequences, less than 6% seen once. The genes are TRBV6-5 and TRBJ1-5; a possible D gene is TRBD1 (6 bases). This TCR was sampled from a woman aged 18 to 35 with multiple sclerosis. Sequencing was carried out using CD4+ T cells from blood. CDR3 sequence (DNA): TGTGCCAGCAGCAACTATTGGCCCGCAGGGGTCAATCAGCCCCAGCATTTT. This translates into CASSNYWPAGVNQPQHF.